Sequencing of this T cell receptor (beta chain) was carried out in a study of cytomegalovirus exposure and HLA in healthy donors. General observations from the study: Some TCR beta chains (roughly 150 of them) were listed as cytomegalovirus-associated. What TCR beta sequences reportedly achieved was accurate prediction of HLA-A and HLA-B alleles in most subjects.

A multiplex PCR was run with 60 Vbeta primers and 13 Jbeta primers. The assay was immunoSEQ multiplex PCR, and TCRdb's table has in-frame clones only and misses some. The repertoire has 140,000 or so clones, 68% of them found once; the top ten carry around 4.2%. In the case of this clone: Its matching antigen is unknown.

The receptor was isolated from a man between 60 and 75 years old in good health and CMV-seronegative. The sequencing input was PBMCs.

The CDR3 here is CASSQHRGASTKGYTF. The CDR3 DNA reads as TGTGCCAGCAGTCAGCACAGGGGGGCCTCAACTAAGGGCTACACCTTC. This chain connects TRBV28 to TRBJ1-2; 8 bases align to TRBD1. After removal of 5 bases from V and 8 bases from J, the junction contained 16 bases not matched to a gene. The germline V gene encodes CDR1 MDHEN and CDR2 SYDVKM. CDR3 length equals 16 residues.